This TCR beta chain was sequenced for a study of preoperative IRX-2 immunotherapy in early breast cancer. After removal of 6 bases from V and 6 bases from J, the junction contained 12 bases not matched to a gene. This CDR3 region has 15 residues. Treatment in this sample: preoperative locoregional IRX-2 cytokine immunotherapy. This phase Ib study tested locoregional IRX-2 cytokine immunotherapy given before surgery. Here immunoSEQ multiplex PCR was the method, and the copy in TCRdb shows in-frame clones only, minus some. The table lists more than 20,000 clones, approximately 80% of them singletons. This sample comprised lymph node tissue, obtained before IRX-2 immunotherapy. The chain is built from TRBV23-1 and TRBJ2-7, with 9 bases aligning to TRBD1. Being an ORF, TRBV23-1 has a function that is uncertain. The receptor was isolated from a human donor with breast cancer. CDR3 coding DNA: TGCGCCAGCAGCCGGGACAGGGCCCCTGGGGGCGAGCAGTACTTC. This sequence encodes CASSRDRAPGGEQYF.